Listed here is a single T cell receptor beta chain. Its antigen is not identified. This sample was taken from a study of human T cells and chemical hapten exposure. Germline V gives CDR1 SQVTM, CDR2 ANQGSEA. V trimming: 7 bases; J trimming: 3 bases; junction bases outside the gene matches: 4. The CDR3 totals 12 residues. Each cDNA molecule in the library carried unique molecular identifiers. Via MiXCR, TCRdb re-called the RACE reads, giving one row per CDR3 protein. Of 130,000 or so distinct CDR3 sequences listed, approximately 10% were seen once; the top ten hold around 2.5%. The time point is: patch test 3, about 24 weeks after DPC sensitization. Treatment in this sample: therapeutic diphenylcyclopropenone sensitization with weekly scalp DPC. Alopecia patients between 18 and 70 years old and suitable for DPC were used as donors. Study findings and constraints: Significantly more large CDR3 similarity clusters were formed by expanded TCRs than by controls. Having alopecia, the donors may differ immunologically from healthy people.

This receptor was taken from a woman aged 45-65 years with alopecia areata. Some clones in this sample may be carry-over from other donors' samples. This rearrangement joins TRBV29-1 to TRBJ2-5; 8 bases are shared with TRBD1. Material: whole blood, obtained in connection with sensitization to the hapten diphenylcyclopropenone (DPC). The CDR3 spells CSARQGKETQYF. Here the CDR3 DNA reads TGCAGCGCACGACAGGGGAAAGAGACCCAGTACTTC. Full variable domain (outside the CDR3, taken from reference TRBV29-1 and TRBJ2-5): SAVISQKPSRDICQRGTSLTIQCQVDSQVTMMFWYRQQPGQSLTLIATANQGSEATYESGFVIDKFPISRPNLTFSTLTVSNMSPEDSSIYLCSARQGKETQYFGPGTRLLVL.